The T cell receptor beta chain described here comes from a study of T cells in Graves' hyperthyroidism and ophthalmopathy. Whole-study results and caveats: Ophthalmopathy was model-predicted a median roughly 6.5 months pre-onset. Blood also carried most thyroid clonotypes expanded above 0.001.

Authors of the study amplified TCR beta CDR3 regions from RNA transcripts. The HTBI primer set drove a first-round RT-PCR of the TCR CDR3. TCRdb passed the multiplex PCR reads through MiXCR, listing each CDR3 protein once. Among 480,000 or so distinct CDR3 sequences, over 35% were seen once, and the ten largest hold around two fifths. Comments on this clonotype: Its antigen is still unknown.

Based on clinical symptoms, serum thyroxine and TRAb, thyroid ultrasound and orbital computed tomography, diagnoses were reached. Germline trimming cut 8 bases from V and 11 bases from J; bases unmatched to any gene: 13. Germline lookup yields CDR1 SNHLY and CDR2 FYNNEI. The CDR3 totals 14 residues. The source of this sequence is an adult woman with Graves' disease, either hyperthyroidism or ophthalmopathy (not recorded which). The chain combines TRBV2 with TRBJ1-5; TRBD1 matches 9 bases. Sequencing input: peripheral blood or thyroid tissue (not recorded which). The DNA of the CDR3 is TGTGCCAGCGGCCAACAGGGGGCATGGGAGACCCAGCATTTT. Its translation is CASGQQGAWETQHF.